A selection of T cell receptor beta chains follows, all from one sample in a study of blood T cell repertoires in COVID-19. TCRdb's copy holds only in-frame clones and misses some; the assay was immunoSEQ multiplex PCR. The sample consists of 100,000 or so clones, about 80% of them appearing once. The sample consisted of peripheral blood. Every receptor here comes from an older man with acute or convalescent COVID-19. The CDR3 runs from the conserved cysteine through the conserved F or W. Fields, in order: D gene, clone size, V gene, J gene, CDR3 protein, CDR3 DNA. D genes are given only for firm matches. The listing skips clone size in some rows; elsewhere it reads once, few, many or a size class.

>TRBD1|NA|TRBV7-9|TRBJ1-3
CASSARLGGQGARGNTIYF
TGTGCCAGCAGCGCCCGACTGGGGGGACAGGGGGCGCGAGGAAACACCATATATTTT
>TRBD2|NA|TRBV6-5|TRBJ2-3
CASAFGLAQDTQYF
TGTGCCAGCGCCTTCGGACTAGCTCAAGATACGCAGTATTTT
>NA|NA|TRBV27|TRBJ1-6
CASSSLGEGTSPLHF
TGTGCCAGCAGTTCCCTCGGGGAAGGAACCTCACCCCTCCACTTT
>TRBD1|NA|TRBV19|TRBJ2-5
CASGDRGRAGGTQYF
TGTGCCAGTGGAGACAGGGGACGTGCCGGAGGGACCCAGTACTTC
>NA|NA|TRBV7-2|TRBJ1-2
CASSARTPRGYGYTF
TGTGCCAGCAGCGCCAGGACTCCCCGGGGATATGGCTACACCTTC
>NA|NA|TRBV6-5|TRBJ2-7
CASSIPGAGEQYF
TGTGCCAGCAGCATCCCGGGAGCAGGGGAGCAGTACTTC
>TRBD2|NA|TRBV4-1|TRBJ2-7
CASSQIAGDYSYEQYF
TGCGCCAGCAGCCAGATAGCGGGGGATTACTCCTACGAGCAGTACTTC
>TRBD1|NA|TRBV19|TRBJ2-7
CASKEGTGAPYEQYF
TGTGCCAGTAAAGAGGGGACAGGGGCCCCCTACGAGCAGTACTTC
>NA|once|TRBV2|TRBJ2-7
CASSTDRYEQYF
TGTGCCAGCAGCACCGACAGGTACGAGCAGTACTTC
>NA|NA|TRBV4-1|TRBJ1-2
CASSPEQGLFNGYTF
TGCGCCAGCAGTCCCGAGCAGGGACTATTCAATGGCTACACCTTC
>TRBD2|NA|TRBV27|TRBJ2-7
CASSLSSGRRSYEQYF
TGTGCCAGCAGTTTATCGAGCGGGAGGCGTAGTTACGAGCAGTACTTC
>TRBD1|NA|TRBV12-5|TRBJ1-2
CASGVTGQSGYTF
TGTGCTAGTGGGGTTACGGGACAGAGTGGCTACACCTTC
>NA|NA|TRBV29-1|TRBJ2-1
CSVGPGSYNEQFF
TGCAGCGTGGGGCCGGGCTCCTACAATGAGCAGTTCTTC
>TRBD2|NA|TRBV10-1|TRBJ2-7
CASSQPTGLAGGQQYF
TGCGCCAGCAGCCAACCGACGGGACTAGCGGGAGGACAACAGTACTTC
>TRBD2|NA|TRBV9|TRBJ2-7
CASSPRTSGGTYEQYF
TGTGCCAGCAGCCCTCGGACTAGCGGGGGGACCTACGAGCAGTACTTC
>NA|once|TRBV6-5|TRBJ2-5
CASSYSGRDQETQYF
TGTGCCAGCAGTTACTCTGGGCGGGACCAAGAGACCCAGTACTTC
>NA|NA|TRBV6-5|TRBJ2-3
CASSDSLSGLLGYF
TGTGCCAGCAGTGACTCTCTCTCAGGGCTTCTTGGCTATTTT
>NA|NA|TRBV28|TRBJ2-3
CASSQKYTQYF
TGTGCCAGCAGTCAGAAATATACGCAGTATTTT
>NA|NA|TRBV6-1|TRBJ1-5
CASSEAEGGGNQPQHF
TGTGCCAGCAGTGAAGCTGAGGGGGGGGGCAATCAGCCCCAGCATTTT
>TRBD1|NA|TRBV28|TRBJ1-5
CAGLTGGPNQPQHF
TGTGCCGGGTTGACAGGGGGCCCTAATCAGCCCCAGCATTTT
>NA|few|TRBV5-1|TRBJ1-5
CASSLAAGEGQPQHF
TGCGCCAGCAGCTTGGCCGCGGGAGAGGGTCAGCCCCAGCATTTT
>TRBD1|NA|TRBV10-1|TRBJ1-2
CASSRTGDYGYTF
TGCGCCAGCAGCCGCACAGGGGACTATGGCTACACCTTC
>NA|NA|TRBV6-1|TRBJ1-4
CASSEIQANEKLFF
TGTGCCAGCAGTGAAATACAGGCTAATGAAAAACTGTTTTTT
>NA|NA|TRBV28|TRBJ2-7
CATRDSVNYEQYF
TGTGCCACCCGGGATAGCGTTAACTACGAGCAGTACTTC
>NA|NA|TRBV28|TRBJ1-4
CASSGGTVGEGEKLFF
TGTGCCAGCAGCGGAGGCACGGTCGGGGAGGGGGAAAAACTGTTTTTT
>NA|NA|TRBV7-2|TRBJ1-5
CASSLRREGYQPQHF
TGTGCCAGCAGCTTACGGAGAGAGGGATATCAGCCCCAGCATTTT
>TRBD2|once|TRBV19|TRBJ2-1
CASSIPLAGVRNEQFF
TGTGCCAGTAGTATTCCCCTAGCGGGAGTTCGTAATGAGCAGTTCTTC
>TRBD1|NA|TRBV18|TRBJ2-7
CASRQGTAYEQYF
TGTGCCAGCCGACAGGGGACGGCCTACGAGCAGTACTTC
>NA|once|TRBV6-5|TRBJ1-2
CASSTDRTNYGYTF
TGTGCCAGCAGTACAGACAGGACTAACTATGGCTACACCTTC
>NA|NA|TRBV7-8|TRBJ1-5
CASGGKSYQPQHF
TGTGCCAGCGGGGGGAAGTCTTATCAGCCCCAGCATTTT
>NA|NA|TRBV7-7|TRBJ2-3
CASSLRGVADTQYF
TGTGCCAGCAGTCTCAGGGGGGTGGCAGATACGCAGTATTTT
>NA|once|TRBV5-1|TRBJ2-7
CASSLGEADATYEQYF
TGCGCCAGCAGCTTGGGGGAGGCGGACGCTACCTACGAGCAGTACTTC
>TRBD1|few|TRBV7-2|TRBJ1-5
CASSFGTERGQPQHF
TGTGCCAGCAGCTTTGGGACAGAGAGAGGTCAGCCCCAGCATTTT
>NA|once|TRBV5-4|TRBJ2-3
CASSLPDSQDTQYF
TGTGCCAGCAGCTTGCCCGACAGTCAAGATACGCAGTATTTT
>TRBD1|NA|TRBV11-2|TRBJ2-7
CASSLGQRTGGYEQYF
TGTGCCAGCAGCTTAGGTCAGAGGACAGGGGGTTACGAGCAGTACTTC
>TRBD1|NA|TRBV5-5|TRBJ2-1
CASSLRPIEIQGARYNEQFF
TGTGCCAGCAGCCTCCGCCCTATCGAAATACAGGGGGCGAGGTACAATGAGCAGTTCTTC
>NA|NA|TRBV7-8|TRBJ2-7
CASSLKSADSTSYEQYF
TGTGCCAGCAGCTTAAAATCCGCGGACAGCACCTCCTACGAGCAGTACTTC
>NA|NA|TRBV7-6|TRBJ2-7
CASSLEVWTNREQYF
TGTGCCAGCAGCTTAGAAGTCTGGACTAATCGCGAGCAGTACTTC
>TRBD2|NA|TRBV6-1|TRBJ2-1
CASSALAGSRSDNEQFF
TGTGCCAGCAGTGCTCTAGCGGGCTCAAGATCTGACAATGAGCAGTTCTTC
>NA|NA|TRBV11-2|TRBJ2-1
CASSFRGRGGFNEQFF
TGTGCCAGCAGCTTCAGGGGGCGCGGGGGTTTCAATGAGCAGTTCTTC
>TRBD1|once|TRBV6-5|TRBJ1-4
CASSLGDRGSEKLFF
TGTGCCAGCAGTTTAGGGGACAGGGGAAGTGAAAAACTGTTTTTT
>NA|NA|TRBV7-9|TRBJ2-5
CASSQSGGMETQYF
TGTGCCAGCAGCCAATCTGGGGGGATGGAGACCCAGTACTTC
>TRBD2|NA|TRBV4-3|TRBJ2-2
CASSRGLAANTGELFF
TGCGCCAGCAGCCGAGGACTAGCGGCGAACACCGGGGAGCTGTTTTTT
>NA|few|TRBV6-2/TRBV6-3|TRBJ2-1
CASSSRGNNEQFF
TGTGCCAGCAGTTCCCGGGGGAACAATGAGCAGTTCTTC
>TRBD2|NA|TRBV6-6|TRBJ2-7
CASSARLAGLYEQYF
TGTGCCAGCAGCGCCAGACTAGCGGGGCTCTACGAGCAGTACTTC
>NA|NA|TRBV20-1|TRBJ2-2
CSARGPGELFF
TGCAGTGCCCGAGGCCCCGGGGAGCTGTTTTTT
>TRBD2|NA|TRBV24-1|TRBJ2-5
CATSDPTGGRETQYF
TGTGCCACCAGTGATCCAACCGGGGGGAGAGAGACCCAGTACTTC
>NA|NA|TRBV10-1|TRBJ1-1
CASSRDTKTEAFF
TGCGCCAGCAGCAGGGACACCAAAACTGAAGCTTTCTTT
>TRBD1|NA|TRBV4-3|TRBJ1-2
CASSQGQGASWHGYTF
TGCGCCAGCAGCCAGGGACAGGGGGCATCCTGGCATGGCTACACCTTC
>TRBD1|few|TRBV10-1|TRBJ2-2
CASSGPGQSTGELFF
TGCGCCAGCAGCGGGCCGGGACAGAGTACCGGGGAGCTGTTTTTT
>TRBD1|NA|TRBV20-1|TRBJ2-1
CSASLTGGGDEQFF
TGCAGTGCTAGTTTAACAGGGGGCGGGGATGAGCAGTTCTTC